The 3 T cell receptor beta chains reported below all come from one sample, sequenced in a study of T-cell reconstitution after alpha-beta-depleted transplantation in children. Preparation of the TCRbeta library was carried out with unique molecular identifiers. TCRdb itself ran the PCR reads through MiXCR, one entry per CDR3 protein. Here the sample spans 540,000 or so distinct CDR3 sequences, about 21% being singletons. The sample was PBMCs, mostly from graft donor cells, taken 360 days after TCRalphabeta/CD19-depleted stem cell transplant. These receptors were obtained from a boy younger than two who had a stem cell transplant for acute myeloid leukemia, so the T cells may come from the graft donor.

This clonotype has a count of ten or more. As DNA, the CDR3 is TGTGCCAGCCGTTGGGGGGGGAAGCAGTTCTTC. It encodes CASRWGGKQFF. This chain uses TRBV6-2 or TRBV6-3 with TRBJ2-1; 7 positions match TRBD2. This CDR3 comprises 11 residues. Trimming at V came to 8 bases and at J to 11 bases, leaving 6 bases not matched to a gene. Germline V CDR1 and CDR2: MNHEY, SVGEGT.

A few counts support this clonotype. DNA of the CDR3: TGTGCCAGCAGCTTAATGGGAGAGCAGTTCTTC. This gives the protein CASSLMGEQFF. V is TRBV7-9 and J is TRBJ2-1, with D unclear. CDR1 and CDR2 from the germline V gene are SEHNR and FQNEAQ (reference sequence). The CDR3 covers 11 residues. The V end was cut by 2 bases, the J end by 10 bases, with 6 bases between.

The chain carries TRBV7-2 and TRBJ2-5; 11 bases agree with TRBD2. The V segment lost 0 bases and the J segment 5 bases; nucleotides outside the gene matches: 2. The germline V gene has CDR1 SGHTA and CDR2 FQGNSA. CDR3 length: 15 amino acids. The CDR3 loop reads CASSLAWTSGETQYF. The DNA for the CDR3 is TGTGCCAGCAGCTTAGCCTGGACTAGCGGGGAGACCCAGTACTTC.